One and the same sample provided the 14 T cell receptor beta chains below, sequenced in a study of T cell repertoires in cytomegalovirus infection. TCRdb ran MiXCR on the reads and lists one entry per CDR3 protein. Altogether some 150,000 distinct CDR3 sequences are present, around 24% being singletons, with the ten largest covering approximately 10%. Specimen: PBMCs. Every receptor here comes from a human donor in good health (CMV status not recorded). Some clones in this sample may be carry-over from other donors' samples.

This clonotype showed up many times. This chain joins TRBV7-9 and TRBJ2-1, with unresolved D. Germline assignment: CDR1 SEHNR and CDR2 FQNEAQ (reference sequence). Trimming stripped 1 base from V and 7 bases from J, with 5 bases between. The CDR3 consists of 12 residues. The CDR3 coding sequence is TGTGCCAGCAGCTTAGAATGGAATGAGCAGTTCTTC. It codes for CASSLEWNEQFF.

The chain employs TRBV20-1 and TRBJ1-5; 9 positions match TRBD1. V lost 3 bases and J lost 4; bases outside the gene matches: 4. The germline CDR1 and CDR2 sequences are DFQATT and SNEGSKA (reference sequence). The CDR3 totals 14 residues. The CDR3 loop is CSASRDRVNQPQHF. The CDR3 DNA sequence: TGCAGTGCTAGTAGGGACAGGGTAAATCAGCCCCAGCATTTT.

This chain uses TRBV7-9 with TRBJ1-1, with unresolved D. CDR1 is SEHNR and CDR2 is FQNEAQ in the germline V gene (reference sequence). V lost 3 bases and J lost 5, with 16 bases in between. The CDR3 is 15 amino acids. The CDR3 is CASSFTGFEGTEAFF. CDR3 in DNA: TGTGCCAGCAGCTTTACGGGGTTCGAGGGTACTGAAGCTTTCTTT.

This clonotype was counted only a few times. The chain joins TRBV5-5 to TRBJ1-2; D gene ambiguous. V shed 3 bases and J shed 7 bases, with 10 bases lying between them. The CDR3 extends over 12 amino acids. From germline, CDR1 is SGHKS and CDR2 YYEKEE (reference sequence). For the CDR3, the DNA is TGTGCCAGCAGCTCCCCAGGTGCTGGCTACACCTTC. This encodes CASSSPGAGYTF.

This clonotype has just a few counts. The J gene is TRBJ2-6, the V gene TRBV28; D is unresolved. CDR3 length: 13 residues. Trimming stripped 8 bases from V and 0 bases from J, with 5 bases between. Germline CDR1 is MDHEN and CDR2 is SYDVKM. The CDR3 loop is CASGISGANVLTF. The CDR3 DNA is TGTGCCAGCGGCATCTCTGGGGCCAACGTCCTGACTTTC.

The V gene is TRBV5-5, the J gene TRBJ2-6; D tentatively reads TRBD1 or TRBD2 (5 bases each). The V gene's germline CDR1 is SGHKS and CDR2 YYEKEE (reference sequence). The V and J ends lost 0 bases and 0 bases respectively, with 7 bases between them. CDR3 size: 16 residues. Here the CDR3 DNA reads TGTGCCAGCAGCTTGGTTGGGGGCTCTGGGGCCAACGTCCTGACTTTC. Protein product: CASSLVGGSGANVLTF. The full variable domain, rest sourced from reference TRBV5-5 and TRBJ2-6, is DAGVTQSPTHLIKTRGQQVTLRCSPISGHKSVSWYQQVLGQGPQFIFQYYEKEERGRGNFPDRFSARQFPNYSSELNVNALLLGDSALYLCASSLVGGSGANVLTFGAGSRLTVL.

This clonotype was observed a handful of times. The CDR3 spells CASRPLEPGVMPGANVLTF. The CDR3 nucleotides are TGTGCCAGCAGGCCCTTAGAGCCAGGGGTCATGCCTGGGGCCAACGTCCTGACTTTC. The V call is TRBV12-3 or TRBV12-4, the J call TRBJ2-6, with D maybe TRBD1 (6 bases). The CDR3 contains 19 residues. Trimming shortened V by 6 bases and J by 2 bases, and 23 bases separated the two germline ends.

The chain joins TRBV13 to TRBJ2-1, with 12 bases matching TRBD2. Germline V gives CDR1 PRHDT, CDR2 FYEKMQ (reference sequence). CDR3 length equals 16 residues. J was trimmed by 4 bases and V by 6 bases; bases with no gene match: 7. The CDR3, as DNA: TGTGCCAGCAGTCGCACCGGGACTAGCGGGTACAATGAGCAGTTCTTC. Protein: CASSRTGTSGYNEQFF. Full variable domain (rest looked up from reference TRBV13 and TRBJ2-1): AAGVIQSPRHLIKEKRETATLKCYPIPRHDTVYWYQQGPGQDPQFLISFYEKMQSDKGSIPDRFSAQQFSDYHSELNMSSLELGDSALYFCASSRTGTSGYNEQFFGPGTRLTVL.

This clonotype was seen a handful of times. The chain is built from TRBV28 and TRBJ1-1; D remains unclear. Germline V gene data show CDR1 as MDHEN and CDR2 as SYDVKM. V was trimmed by 3 bases and J by 3 bases, leaving 14 bases between them. This CDR3 comprises 15 residues. CDR3 DNA: TGTGCCAGCAGTTTTACGTCTGACGGCTACACTGAAGCTTTCTTT. As protein: CASSFTSDGYTEAFF.

This clonotype came up many times. This rearrangement joins TRBV5-5 to TRBJ2-2, with 7 bases matching TRBD1. Germline V gene lookup returns CDR1 SGHKS and CDR2 YYEKEE (reference sequence). The CDR3 runs to 15 residues. Trimming cost V 2 bases and J 2 bases; bases outside gene matches: 3. CDR3 region: CASSLQGPNTGELFF. CDR3 DNA: TGTGCCAGCAGCTTACAGGGGCCCAACACCGGGGAGCTGTTTTTT.

This clonotype showed up just a few times. V gene TRBV9 combines with J gene TRBJ2-1, with 9 bases aligning to TRBD2. Germline lookup yields CDR1 SGDLS and CDR2 YYNGEE. The ends lost 1 base at V and 4 bases at J; junction bases unmatched: 12. This CDR3 spans 18 amino acids. The CDR3 spells CASSVPTKSAGGYNEQFF. In DNA, the CDR3 is TGTGCCAGCAGCGTACCCACTAAGAGCGCGGGAGGGTACAATGAGCAGTTCTTC.

CDR3 DNA sequence: TGCGCCAGCAGCTGGACAGCGCCGGAGGGCGAGCAGTTCTTC. Translated, it gives CASSWTAPEGEQFF. This chain links TRBV5-1 with TRBJ2-1; D could derive from TRBD1 or TRBD2 (6 bases each). Deletions cut 3 bases from V and 10 bases from J, with 17 bases between. CDR3 size: 14 residues. Germline assignment: CDR1 SGHRS and CDR2 YFSETQ.

There are a few counts of this clonotype. V gene TRBV28 combines with J gene TRBJ1-5; 11 bases align to TRBD1. The germline CDR1 and CDR2 sequences are MDHEN and SYDVKM. V lost 6 bases to trimming and J lost 6 bases; unmatched junction nucleotides: 4. This CDR3 has 14 amino acids. The CDR3, as DNA: TGTGCCAGCAGACGGACAGGGGGCTTTCAGCCCCAGCATTTT. This translates into CASRRTGGFQPQHF. Together with reference TRBV28 and TRBJ1-5, the CDR3 gives the full variable domain: DVKVTQSSRYLVKRTGEKVFLECVQDMDHENMFWYRQDPGLGLRLIYFSYDVKMKEKGDIPEGYSVSREKKERFSLILESASTNQTSMYLCASRRTGGFQPQHFGDGTRLSIL.

The table lists this clonotype with a few counts. V usage is TRBV7-2 and J usage is TRBJ2-7; D remains unclear. Deletions cut 5 bases from V and 6 bases from J, with 14 bases between. The CDR3 is 13 residues long. The germline V gene has CDR1 SGHTA and CDR2 FQGNSA. The chain's CDR3 is CASSSRRSGEQYF. DNA for the CDR3: TGTGCCAGCAGCAGCCGCCGTTCGGGCGAGCAGTACTTC.